This T cell receptor (beta chain) was retrieved from a study of early T cells in non-severe SARS-CoV-2 infection. Overall study: Chains stayed unpaired after sequencing of bulk RNA from unsorted whole blood.

The TCR library protocol attached unique molecular identifiers to the individual cDNA molecules. A single record per CDR3 protein comes from TCRdb applying MiXCR to the 5' RACE reads. This repertoire shows about 20,000 distinct CDR3 sequences, approximately 4.3% found once; its top ten account for over 4.5%. J lost 5 bases, V lost 4 bases, and 7 bases had no gene match. Germline lookup yields CDR1 SGHNT and CDR2 YYREEE (reference sequence). The CDR3 contains 14 residues. Only a few counts were recorded for this clonotype. Sequences were obtained from whole blood. The chain combines TRBV5-4 with TRBJ2-7; 9 bases agree with TRBD1. The sequence came from an adult who was a healthcare worker with PCR-confirmed SARS-CoV-2 infection or an uninfected control (not recorded which). CDR3 sequence: CASSPGQGINEQYF. CDR3 DNA sequence: TGTGCCAGCAGCCCGGGACAGGGAATCAACGAGCAGTACTTC. The entire variable domain, with the rest obtained from reference TRBV5-4 and TRBJ2-7, is as follows: ETGVTQSPTHLIKTRGQQVTLRCSSQSGHNTVSWYQQALGQGPQFIFQYYREEENGRGNFPPRFSGLQFPNYSSELNVNALELDDSALYLCASSPGQGINEQYFGPGTRLTVT.